This TCR beta chain emerged from a study of T cell responses to AZD1222 COVID-19 vaccine. The data were produced by immunoSEQ multiplex PCR, yet TCRdb's version contains in-frame clones alone and is incomplete. The table lists roughly 160,000 clones, about 90% of them singletons, with less than 4.5% in the top ten. The CDR3 is 14 residues long. The germline CDR1 and CDR2 sequences are MDHEN and SYDVKM. V lost 10 bases to trimming and J lost 3 bases, with 16 bases between them. This clonotype originated in an adult in good health. The chain is built from TRBV28 and TRBJ1-5; D is possibly TRBD1 (6 bases). The source was peripheral blood, collected on day 0 of MenACWY control vaccination. CDR3 sequence (DNA): TGTGCCACACGGGCAGGGGCCTTCAATCAGCCCCAGCATTTT. It codes for CATRAGAFNQPQHF.